Below, 22 T cell receptor beta chains from the same sample are listed, as sequenced in a study of shared clonotypes between healthy human individuals. Sequenced by immunoSEQ multiplex PCR; TCRdb stores in-frame clones only, minus some. The profile shows approximately 2.5 million clones, 93% of them singletons. Sequenced input: naive CD4+ T cells from PBMCs. The subset is: CD45RA+ positively selected. The receptors stem from a man between 18 and 29 years old in good health. Some clones in this sample may be carry-over from other donors' samples.

Comments on this clone: This sample includes further DNA sequences coding for the same CDR3. The chain combines TRBV6-6 with TRBJ2-4; 7 bases map to TRBD2. The CDR3 runs 13 residues. The germline V gene encodes CDR1 MNHNY and CDR2 SVGAGI (reference sequence). V shed 9 bases, J shed 0 bases, and the junction held 2 bases outside the gene matches. The CDR3 region has the DNA TGTGCCAGTAGCGGGCTAGCCAAAAACATTCAGTACTTC. This gives the protein CASSGLAKNIQYF.

The CDR3 DNA sequence: TGCGCCAGCAGCTTGGAAGCGGGAGGCTGGAATGAGCAGTTCTTC. As protein: CASSLEAGGWNEQFF. This chain links TRBV5-1 with TRBJ2-1, with 9 nucleotides matching TRBD2. This CDR3 spans 15 amino acids. The germline gives CDR1 SGHRS, CDR2 YFSETQ. With 0 bases clipped from V and 7 bases from J, the junction kept 5 bases outside the gene matches.

The rearrangement uses TRBV4-1 and TRBJ2-1; possibly TRBD2 for D (6 bases). The CDR3 spans 17 residues. The V gene's germline CDR1 is MGHRA and CDR2 YSYEKL. Trimming cost V 4 bases and J 7 bases, with 23 bases left between them. The CDR3 reads CASSRREDGQFRNEQFF. In DNA, the CDR3 is TGCGCCAGCAGCCGAAGGGAGGATGGTCAGTTCCGGAATGAGCAGTTCTTC.

This rearrangement joins TRBV4-1 to TRBJ1-2; 7 bases agree with TRBD1. Per the germline V gene, CDR1 is MGHRA and CDR2 is YSYEKL. CDR3 length: 16 amino acids. The V and J ends lost 3 bases and 5 bases, in that order; junction bases with no gene match: 12. CDR3 nucleotides: TGCGCCAGCAGCCAGGTAGGAGCAGGGGGTCGGTATGGCTACACCTTC. This sequence encodes CASSQVGAGGRYGYTF.

In this sample, this clone turned up once. The rearrangement links TRBV7-3 to TRBJ2-7, with 9 nucleotides matching TRBD1. The CDR3 is 13 residues long. The V and J ends lost 2 bases and 5 bases, in that order; junction bases with no gene match: 1. Germline V gives CDR1 SGHTA, CDR2 FQGTGA. CDR3 nucleotide sequence: TGTGCCAGCAGCTTAGGGACAGGGCACGAGCAGTACTTC. It is translated as CASSLGTGHEQYF.

The chain recombines TRBV19 with TRBJ1-5; tentatively, D is TRBD1 (6 bases). Trimming removed 9 bases at V and 7 bases at J, with 22 bases between. This CDR3 has 15 amino acids. Germline-derived CDR1 and CDR2 are LNHDA and SQIVND (reference sequence). CDR3 DNA sequence: TGTGCCAGCAAAGAGGGGACGGGGGGCGGCCAGCCCCAGCATTTT. Translation: CASKEGTGGGQPQHF.

The rearrangement uses TRBV5-1 and TRBJ2-7; 8 positions match TRBD1. The germline gives CDR1 SGHRS, CDR2 YFSETQ. With V trimmed by 4 bases and J by 0 bases, 6 bases remained unmatched. The CDR3 runs to 15 residues. The CDR3 DNA is TGCGCCAGCAGCGTGGACAGGGAGAGCTCCTACGAGCAGTACTTC. Residues: CASSVDRESSYEQYF.

The chain has TRBV2 and TRBJ1-1, with D perhaps matching TRBD1 (6 bases). Germline V gives CDR1 SNHLY, CDR2 FYNNEI. Trimming shortened V by 5 bases and J by 1 base, and 11 bases separated the two germline ends. The CDR3 runs 14 residues. DNA of the CDR3: TGTGCCAGCAGTTCACAGGGAGGGAACACTGAAGCTTTCTTT. This encodes CASSSQGGNTEAFF. Supplemented by reference TRBV2 and TRBJ1-1, the full variable domain reads EPEVTQTPSHQVTQMGQEVILRCVPISNHLYFYWYRQILGQKVEFLVSFYNNEISEKSEIFDDQFSVERPDGSNFTLKIRSTKLEDSAMYFCASSSQGGNTEAFFGQGTRLTVV.

This clone occurred once. The rearrangement uses TRBV6-5 and TRBJ2-7; D is unclear. V was shortened by 4 bases and J by 3 bases, with 10 bases between the two germline ends. Germline CDR1 is MNHEY and CDR2 is SVGAGI. The CDR3 loop spans 13 amino acids. The CDR3 bases are TGTGCCAGCAGTTCCGGACCCCACTACGAGCAGTACTTC. It encodes CASSSGPHYEQYF.

The V and J genes are TRBV10-3 and TRBJ2-7, with TRBD1 identical over 8 bases. Germline assignment: CDR1 ENHRY and CDR2 SYGVKD. This CDR3 region has 16 residues. Trimming cost V 10 bases and J 0 bases; bases outside gene matches: 14. In DNA form, the CDR3 reads TGTGCCACGAACGGCGGGCCGGGACAGGACTCCTACGAGCAGTACTTC. Amino acid sequence: CATNGGPGQDSYEQYF.

The rearrangement uses TRBV5-4 and TRBJ2-7; perhaps D is TRBD1 or TRBD2 (6 bases each). In germline, CDR1 is SGHNT, CDR2 YYREEE (reference sequence). The CDR3 is 15 amino acids. Between the trimmed V and J ends, which lost 4 bases and 0 bases, there was a span of 14 bases. The CDR3 DNA reads as TGTGCCAGCAGCGGGGGGCGGTCGAGCTCCTACGAGCAGTACTTC. It yields the protein CASSGGRSSSYEQYF. Complete variable domain (other parts from reference TRBV5-4 and TRBJ2-7): ETGVTQSPTHLIKTRGQQVTLRCSSQSGHNTVSWYQQALGQGPQFIFQYYREEENGRGNFPPRFSGLQFPNYSSELNVNALELDDSALYLCASSGGRSSSYEQYFGPGTRLTVT.

The chain carries TRBV19 and TRBJ2-2, with 7 bases identical to TRBD1. The CDR3 has 17 residues. After removal of 5 bases from V and 6 bases from J, the junction contained 15 bases not matched to a gene. Germline V gene lookup returns CDR1 LNHDA and CDR2 SQIVND (reference sequence). The CDR3 bases are TGTGCCAGTAGTGCCACCTCGCACAGGGGAAGGGCCGGGGAGCTGTTTTTT. Its protein is CASSATSHRGRAGELFF.

This rearrangement joins TRBV7-9 to TRBJ2-2, with TRBD2 as a possible D gene (6 bases). This CDR3 region has 15 residues. Deletions cut 5 bases from V and 2 bases from J, with 12 bases between. In germline, CDR1 is SEHNR, CDR2 FQNEAQ (reference sequence). The CDR3, as DNA: TGTGCCAGCAGCCTCACCGGGACTAACACCGGGGAGCTGTTTTTT. As protein: CASSLTGTNTGELFF.

The chain couples TRBV11-2 to TRBJ1-4; possible D gene TRBD1, 6 bases. Germline lookup yields CDR1 SGHAT and CDR2 FQNNGV. Trimming removed 0 bases at V and 3 bases at J, with 11 bases between. The CDR3 is 16 residues long. This chain's CDR3 is CASSLDSGGANEKLFF. CDR3 DNA: TGTGCCAGCAGCTTAGATAGTGGGGGCGCTAATGAAAAACTGTTTTTT.

The rearrangement joins TRBV11-2 to TRBJ1-6; no definite D call. V was trimmed by 5 bases and J by 1 base, leaving 15 bases between them. This CDR3 region has 17 residues. CDR1 is SGHAT and CDR2 is FQNNGV in the germline V gene. The DNA of the CDR3 is TGTGCCAGCAGCAGTCTCCGGTCGGAGTCCTATAATTCACCCCTCCACTTT. It is translated as CASSSLRSESYNSPLHF.

Only one count was recorded for this clone. The chain couples TRBV7-9 to TRBJ1-4; D is unclear. V lost 2 bases to trimming and J lost 0 bases, with 10 bases between them. From germline, CDR1 is SEHNR and CDR2 FQNEAQ (reference sequence). CDR3 length equals 16 residues. CDR3 region: CASSLRSPATNEKLFF. CDR3 nucleotide sequence: TGTGCCAGCAGCTTAAGGTCCCCAGCAACTAATGAAAAACTGTTTTTT.

This chain connects TRBV27 to TRBJ2-5, with TRBD2 matching over 7 bases. Germline assignment: CDR1 MNHEY and CDR2 SMNVEV (reference sequence). The CDR3 is made up of 15 amino acids. Trimming removed 0 bases from V and 7 bases from J; junction bases left unmatched: 8. In nucleotides, the CDR3 is TGTGCCAGCAGTTTATCCCCGGGAGGCACGGGGACCCAGTACTTC. This codes for CASSLSPGGTGTQYF.

The chain joins TRBV7-2 to TRBJ2-3, with a weak D call TRBD1 (5 bases). Trimming stripped 1 base from V and 4 bases from J, with 9 bases between. This CDR3 is 14 amino acids long. Germline-derived CDR1 and CDR2 are SGHTA and FQGNSA. Here the CDR3 reads CASSLGPGSDTQYF. DNA for the CDR3: TGTGCCAGCAGCTTAGGGCCAGGGTCAGATACGCAGTATTTT.

The chain is built from TRBV28 and TRBJ2-7, with D possibly TRBD2 on 6 matching bases. V shed 4 bases and J shed 5 bases, with 9 bases lying between them. The germline V gene encodes CDR1 MDHEN and CDR2 SYDVKM. The CDR3 consists of 12 residues. CDR3 DNA sequence: TGTGCCAGCAGTTCCGGGAGAGACGAGCAGTACTTC. Translating gives CASSSGRDEQYF.

The chain joins TRBV5-1 to TRBJ1-3; possible D gene TRBD1, 5 bases. V was pared by 4 bases and J by 2 bases, with 10 bases between. The V gene's germline CDR1 is SGHRS and CDR2 YFSETQ. This CDR3 has 14 residues. The CDR3 nucleotides are TGCGCCAGCAGCGTAGGGACCGCTGGAAACACCATATATTTT. Protein sequence: CASSVGTAGNTIYF.

The V gene is TRBV4-2, the J gene TRBJ2-1; 7 bases map to TRBD2. V lost 3 bases and J lost 9; bases outside the gene matches: 14. Germline CDR1 LGHNA, CDR2 YNFKEQ. CDR3 length: 16 residues. The chain's CDR3 is CASSHKSGTFGVEQFF. The CDR3 coding sequence is TGTGCCAGCAGCCATAAGAGCGGGACTTTTGGGGTTGAGCAGTTCTTC.

J is TRBJ2-7 and V is TRBV23-1; 8 bases line up with TRBD1. TRBV23-1 qualifies as an ORF whose function is uncertain. The J segment lost 1 base and the V segment lost 2 bases, leaving 7 bases of the junction unmatched. The CDR3 is 16 amino acids. The CDR3 DNA sequence: TGCGCCAGCAGTCAAACCGGGACAGGATTATCCTACGAGCAGTACTTC. It translates to CASSQTGTGLSYEQYF.